This T cell receptor (beta chain) was sequenced in a study of beta chain features in type 1 diabetes. About the study: Cells sorted and examined across all samples totaled roughly 98 million. Regarding the study as a whole: Because the template was cDNA, high-expressing cells might be over-represented.

Sorting with CD45RO/CCR7/CD25/CD127/CD95/CD27 yielded naive, central memory, regulatory and stem-like memory CD4+ cells. As for this clone: Its antigen is as yet unknown.

The isolated RNA, all of it, was reverse transcribed, so expressed TCRB transcripts were what got sequenced. This table comes from immunoSEQ multiplex PCR, and its TCRdb copy is limited to in-frame clones, with some not included. The data show 250,000 or so clones, with approximately 70% seen just once and around 0.057% held by the top ten. The CDR3 has 13 residues. With 3 bases clipped from V and 5 bases from J, the junction kept 1 base outside the gene matches. In germline, CDR1 is GTSNPN, CDR2 SVGIG (reference sequence). The chain has TRBV30 and TRBJ2-2; TRBD1 matches at 9 bases. The sequenced sample was naive CD4+ T cells from blood. This receptor was identified in a man aged 25-45 years in good health. The CDR3 DNA sequence: TGTGCCTGGAGAGGGACAGGGACCGGGGAGCTGTTTTTT. Protein product: CAWRGTGTGELFF.